The 16 T cell receptor beta chains below all came from one sample that was sequenced in a study of T cells in Graves' hyperthyroidism and ophthalmopathy. RNA transcripts provided the source from which TCR beta CDR3 regions were amplified. TCR CDR3 regions were first amplified by RT-PCR with HTBI primers. One entry per CDR3 protein, called by TCRdb with MiXCR from the multiplex PCR reads. The sample lists about 480,000 distinct CDR3 sequences; approximately 14% were seen once. The specimen was blood. These TCRs come from a woman under 30 with Graves' hyperthyroidism.

The CDR3 spells CATNRLVSDLNTEAFF. Written as DNA, the CDR3 is TGTGCCACAAACCGATTAGTATCGGATTTGAACACTGAAGCTTTCTTT. The chain uses TRBV11-3 and TRBJ1-1; D gene ambiguous. The CDR3 is 16 amino acids. Germline V gene lookup returns CDR1 SGHNT and CDR2 YENEEA. Trimming pared 10 bases from V and 0 bases from J, leaving 21 bases between.

In this sample, this clonotype turned up many times. The rearrangement joins TRBV30 to TRBJ1-4; D perhaps matches TRBD1 (5 bases). The CDR3 has 14 residues. V lost 1 base to trimming and J lost 7 bases, with 13 bases between them. Germline CDR1 reads GTSNPN; CDR2 reads SVGIG (reference sequence). CDR3 bases: TGTGCCTGGAGTGATCGGCAGGGTGCTGAAAAACTGTTTTTT. Encoded protein: CAWSDRQGAEKLFF.

There are a few counts of this clonotype. CDR3 loop: CASSTKREDGTGELFF. The CDR3 bases are TGTGCCAGCTCGACTAAGCGGGAGGATGGCACCGGGGAGCTGTTTTTT. V is TRBV18 and J is TRBJ2-2; 9 nucleotides line up with TRBD2. The trim removed 6 bases at V and 4 bases at J, leaving 9 bases unmatched. There are 16 residues in the CDR3. Germline V lookup: CDR1 KGHSH, CDR2 LQKENI.

This clonotype was counted only a few times. The chain couples TRBV5-1 to TRBJ2-3, with 7 bases identical to TRBD1. Trimming took 4 bases from V and 6 from J; bases not matched to a gene: 5. In germline, CDR1 is SGHRS, CDR2 YFSETQ. The CDR3 extends over 13 amino acids. The CDR3 sequence is CASSRGGGDTQYF. The CDR3 nucleotides are TGCGCCAGCAGCCGAGGGGGCGGGGATACGCAGTATTTT.

Concerning this clonotype itself: A read error may account for a junction end that differs from germline. The V call is TRBV7-9, the J call TRBJ1-1; the D is unclear. The CDR3 has 15 residues. Germline CDR1 and CDR2: SEHNR and FQNEAQ (reference sequence). CDR3 DNA sequence: TGTACCAGCAGCCCGAAGGGTAGAGGGAACACTGAAGCTTTCTTT. It translates to CTSSPKGRGNTEAFF.

There are a few counts of this clonotype. The rearrangement joins TRBV9 to TRBJ2-1, with 7 bases lining up with TRBD2. This CDR3 comprises 13 residues. With 2 bases clipped from V and 7 bases from J, the junction kept 3 bases outside the gene matches. Germline-derived CDR1 and CDR2 are SGDLS and YYNGEE. CDR3 loop: CASSVGGENEQFF. The CDR3 DNA follows: TGTGCCAGCAGCGTGGGAGGGGAGAATGAGCAGTTCTTC.

The CDR3 sequence is CASSPQDSSNQPQHF. In nucleotides, the CDR3 is TGTGCCAGTAGTCCGCAGGACAGCTCCAATCAGCCCCAGCATTTT. V usage is TRBV19 and J usage is TRBJ1-5; D is possibly TRBD1 (6 bases). This CDR3 has 15 residues. Trimming shortened V by 5 bases and J by 3 bases, and 14 bases separated the two germline ends. From germline, CDR1 is LNHDA and CDR2 SQIVND (reference sequence).

This clonotype was recorded many times. The chain joins TRBV3-1 to TRBJ1-5; 7 bases match TRBD1. The CDR3 has 12 amino acids. V lost 8 bases to trimming and J lost 4 bases; unmatched junction nucleotides: 2. The germline V gene encodes CDR1 LGHDT and CDR2 YNNKEL (reference sequence). The CDR3 sequence is CASSGQNQPQHF. The CDR3 DNA sequence: TGTGCCAGCTCGGGACAGAATCAGCCCCAGCATTTT.

The V and J genes are TRBV5-5 and TRBJ1-1; D unresolved. V dropped 1 base and J dropped 7 bases, with 8 bases sitting between them. Germline V gives CDR1 SGHKS, CDR2 YYEKEE (reference sequence). The CDR3 is 12 residues long. For the CDR3, the DNA is TGTGCCAGCAGCTTGTATGGCCTTGAAGCTTTCTTT. Encoded protein: CASSLYGLEAFF. Using reference TRBV5-5 and TRBJ1-1 for the parts outside the CDR3, the full variable domain is DAGVTQSPTHLIKTRGQQVTLRCSPISGHKSVSWYQQVLGQGPQFIFQYYEKEERGRGNFPDRFSARQFPNYSSELNVNALLLGDSALYLCASSLYGLEAFFGQGTRLTVV.

This sequence joins TRBV19 and TRBJ2-7; possibly TRBD1 for D (5 bases). In germline, CDR1 is LNHDA, CDR2 SQIVND (reference sequence). V was shortened by 1 base and J by 3 bases, with 10 bases between the two germline ends. The CDR3 consists of 14 residues. The CDR3 region is CASSIGEDIYEQYF. Here the CDR3 DNA reads TGTGCCAGTAGTATAGGTGAGGACATCTACGAGCAGTACTTC.

This clonotype was seen ten or more times. The chain employs TRBV3-1 and TRBJ2-1; possible D gene TRBD2, 6 bases. Per germline, CDR1 LGHDT and CDR2 YNNKEL (reference sequence). Trimming took off 1 base at V and 7 bases at J, with 11 bases between the two ends. The CDR3 contains 14 residues. CDR3 loop: CASSQAGVSNEQFF. The CDR3 region has the DNA TGTGCCAGCAGCCAAGCGGGAGTATCAAATGAGCAGTTCTTC.

This sequence joins TRBV5-6 and TRBJ2-7, with D possibly being TRBD1 (5 bases). There are 15 residues in the CDR3. V was cut by 0 bases and J by 2 bases, with 12 bases left in between. Germline lookup yields CDR1 SGHDT and CDR2 YYEEEE. CDR3 region: CASSLEGVDPYEQYV. DNA for the CDR3: TGTGCCAGCAGCTTGGAAGGGGTCGACCCCTACGAGCAGTACGTC.

The CDR3, as DNA: TGCGCCAGCTCGAGGGAGGGCCCGACCGGGGAGCTGTTTTTT. Its protein product is CASSREGPTGELFF. This sequence joins TRBV10-1 and TRBJ2-2; TRBD2 matches at 7 bases. The CDR3 runs to 14 residues. Germline CDR1 and CDR2: WNHNN and SYGVQD (reference sequence). V shed 8 bases and J 5 bases; nucleotides not matched to a gene: 8.

Many counts were recorded for this clonotype. The chain has TRBV11-2 and TRBJ2-5; D ambiguous. The V gene's germline CDR1 is SGHAT and CDR2 FQNNGV. Trimming removed 5 bases at V and 2 bases at J, with 9 bases between. The CDR3 is 13 amino acids. Here the CDR3 reads CASSPTIQETQYF. The CDR3 bases are TGTGCCAGCAGCCCCACGATTCAAGAGACCCAGTACTTC. Supplemented by reference TRBV11-2 and TRBJ2-5, the full variable domain reads EAGVAQSPRYKIIEKRQSVAFWCNPISGHATLYWYQQILGQGPKLLIQFQNNGVVDDSQLPKDRFSAERLKGVDSTLKIQPAKLEDSAVYLCASSPTIQETQYFGPGTRLLVL.

The rearrangement uses TRBV7-3 and TRBJ1-6, with D tentatively TRBD1 (6 bases). The V end was cut by 5 bases, the J end by 8 bases, with 19 bases between. CDR1 and CDR2 from the germline V gene are SGHTA and FQGTGA. The CDR3 is made up of 16 amino acids. CDR3 coding DNA: TGTGCCAGCAGCCCAGGCGATCAGGGGAGGCATTCACCCCTCCACTTT. It encodes CASSPGDQGRHSPLHF.

Ten or more counts support this clonotype. The J gene is TRBJ1-1, the V gene TRBV9, with D hard to call. The CDR3 sequence is 15 residues long. Germline V gene lookup returns CDR1 SGDLS and CDR2 YYNGEE. V lost 4 bases and J 0 bases, leaving 13 bases between the germline ends. As DNA, the CDR3 is TGTGCCAGCAGCTCCTCGGCCGGAATGAACACTGAAGCTTTCTTT. Its protein is CASSSSAGMNTEAFF.